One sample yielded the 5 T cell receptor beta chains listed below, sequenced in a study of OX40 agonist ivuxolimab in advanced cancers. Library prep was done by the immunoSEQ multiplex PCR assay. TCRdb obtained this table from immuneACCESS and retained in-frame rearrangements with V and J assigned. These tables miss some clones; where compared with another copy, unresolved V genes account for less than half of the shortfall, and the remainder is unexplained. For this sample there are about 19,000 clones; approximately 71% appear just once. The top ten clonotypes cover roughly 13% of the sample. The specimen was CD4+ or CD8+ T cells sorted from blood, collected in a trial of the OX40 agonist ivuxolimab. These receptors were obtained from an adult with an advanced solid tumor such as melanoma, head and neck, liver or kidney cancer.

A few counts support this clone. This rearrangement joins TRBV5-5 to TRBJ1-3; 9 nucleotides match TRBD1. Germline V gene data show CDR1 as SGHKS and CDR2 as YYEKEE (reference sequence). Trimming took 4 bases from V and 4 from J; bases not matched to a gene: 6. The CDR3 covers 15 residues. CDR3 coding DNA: TGTGCCAGCAGCCCCGAGGGACAGGGAGGAAACACCATATATTTT. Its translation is CASSPEGQGGNTIYF.

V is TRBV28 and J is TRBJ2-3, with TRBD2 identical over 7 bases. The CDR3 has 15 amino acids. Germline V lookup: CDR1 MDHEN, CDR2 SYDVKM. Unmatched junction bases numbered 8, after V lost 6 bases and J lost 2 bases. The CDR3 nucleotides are TGTGCCAGCAGCCGGGACTACGAAAACACAGATACGCAGTATTTT. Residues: CASSRDYENTDTQYF.

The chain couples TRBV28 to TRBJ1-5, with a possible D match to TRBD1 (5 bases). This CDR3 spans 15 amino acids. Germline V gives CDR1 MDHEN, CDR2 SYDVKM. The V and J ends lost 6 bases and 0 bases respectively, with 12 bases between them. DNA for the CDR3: TGTGCCAGCAGCCTGGACGGGACTAGCAATCAGCCCCAGCATTTT. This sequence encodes CASSLDGTSNQPQHF.

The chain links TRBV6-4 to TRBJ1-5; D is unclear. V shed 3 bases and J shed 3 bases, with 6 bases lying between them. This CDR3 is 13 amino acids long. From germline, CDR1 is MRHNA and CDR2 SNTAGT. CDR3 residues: CASSEGFNQPQHF. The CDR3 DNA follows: TGTGCCAGCAGTGAAGGTTTCAATCAGCCCCAGCATTTT.

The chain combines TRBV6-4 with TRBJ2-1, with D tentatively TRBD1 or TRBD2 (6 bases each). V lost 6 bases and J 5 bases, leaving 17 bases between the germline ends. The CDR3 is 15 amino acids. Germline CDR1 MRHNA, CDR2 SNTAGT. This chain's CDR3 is CASRQGSGVNNEQFF. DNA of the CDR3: TGTGCCAGCAGGCAGGGGTCGGGGGTGAACAATGAGCAGTTCTTC.